This entry lists 28 T cell receptor beta chains sequenced from one sample in a study of cytomegalovirus exposure and HLA in healthy donors. The study ran its PCR with 60 Vbeta and 13 Jbeta primers. Sequencing used immunoSEQ multiplex PCR; TCRdb keeps in-frame clones, though not all of them. This table holds about 150,000 clones, roughly three quarters found once. Material: PBMCs. All receptors come from a woman aged 40 to 50 in good health and CMV-seropositive.

The rearrangement uses TRBV7-6 and TRBJ1-4; 7 nucleotides match TRBD1. Germline CDR1 is SGHVS and CDR2 is FNYEAQ. J gave up 7 bases and V 5 bases, and 10 bases lay outside the gene matches. The CDR3 has 15 amino acids. DNA for the CDR3: TGTGCCAGCAGCCCCGGGACAGCAGGGAGTGAAAAACTGTTTTTT. The encoded protein is CASSPGTAGSEKLFF. Filled out from reference TRBV7-6 and TRBJ1-4, the complete variable domain reads GAGVSQSPRYKVTKRGQDVALRCDPISGHVSLYWYRQALGQGPEFLTYFNYEAQQDKSGLPNDRFSAERPEGSISTLTIQRTEQRDSAMYRCASSPGTAGSEKLFFGSGTQLSVL.

This rearrangement joins TRBV18 to TRBJ2-3; D gene unclear. This CDR3 comprises 16 residues. V was shortened by 1 base and J by 2 bases, with 13 bases between the two germline ends. Germline values: CDR1 KGHSH, CDR2 LQKENI. DNA for the CDR3: TGTGCCAGCTCACCACTTTCAGGTCTGATCACAGATACGCAGTATTTT. This gives the protein CASSPLSGLITDTQYF.

This clone was counted a few times. The chain uses TRBV10-2 and TRBJ1-2; 9 bases align to TRBD1. Germline V lookup: CDR1 WSHSY, CDR2 SAAADI. There are 14 residues in the CDR3. With 3 bases clipped from V and 8 bases from J, the junction kept 7 bases outside the gene matches. The CDR3 DNA reads TGCGCCAGCAGTGACCGGACAGGGGAGTTCGGCTACACCTTC. Translation gives CASSDRTGEFGYTF.

The chain uses TRBV6-4 and TRBJ2-1, with 11 positions matching TRBD1. Losses at the gene ends were 3 bases for V and 9 bases for J; bases not matched to a gene: 1. Germline assignment: CDR1 MRHNA and CDR2 SNTAGT. The CDR3 spans 13 residues. For the CDR3, the DNA is TGTGCCAGCAGTGATGGGACAGGGGGTGAGCAGTTCTTC. Amino acids: CASSDGTGGEQFF.

J is TRBJ2-2 and V is TRBV19; weak D call: TRBD1 (6 bases). V lost 9 bases and J lost 3, with 17 bases in between. Germline CDR1 is LNHDA and CDR2 is SQIVND (reference sequence). This CDR3 region has 15 residues. The CDR3 DNA is TGTGCCAGCGGGACACAGGGAAGGGACACCGGGGAGCTGTTTTTT. Translated, it gives CASGTQGRDTGELFF.

V is TRBV1 and J is TRBJ1-2; the D call in the table, TRBD1, was not verified against the DNA. TRBV1 is termed a pseudogene. The CDR3 loop spans 16 amino acids. The CDR3 region is CTSSQVGMWGRGGYTF. The CDR3, as DNA: TGCACCAGCAGCCAAGTTGGCATGTGGGGGCGCGGTGGCTACACCTTC.

The chain uses TRBV28 and TRBJ1-4; D is ambiguous. CDR1 MDHEN and CDR2 SYDVKM come from the germline V gene. The CDR3 extends over 15 amino acids. Trimming pared 4 bases from V and 0 bases from J, leaving 9 bases between. CDR3 DNA sequence: TGTGCCAGCAGTTCTGGAGATGCAACTAATGAAAAACTGTTTTTT. As protein: CASSSGDATNEKLFF.

This chain uses TRBV7-2 with TRBJ1-3; D is unresolved. The ends were cut back, 5 bases at V and 0 bases at J, with 8 bases in the middle. Germline V gene lookup returns CDR1 SGHTA and CDR2 FQGNSA. The CDR3 is 14 residues long. The CDR3 reads CASSPDSSGNTIYF. The CDR3 region has the DNA TGTGCCAGCAGCCCAGACTCCTCTGGAAACACCATATATTTT.

This clone turned up a few times. V is TRBV5-5 and J is TRBJ1-1; the D gene is possibly TRBD1 (6 bases). V was cut by 4 bases and J by 3 bases, with 16 bases left in between. Germline V gene data show CDR1 as SGHKS and CDR2 as YYEKEE (reference sequence). CDR3 size: 15 residues. CDR3 bases: TGTGCCAGCAGCCGCGGTCAGGGGCAGTACACTGAAGCTTTCTTT. It encodes CASSRGQGQYTEAFF.

The V and J genes are TRBV2 and TRBJ1-1; D unclear. The length of the CDR3 is 12 residues. The V gene's germline CDR1 is SNHLY and CDR2 FYNNEI. Trimming shortened V by 2 bases and J by 11 bases, and 12 bases separated the two germline ends. The CDR3 DNA reads as TGTGCCAGCAGTGAAAATAGCCTCTGGGCTTTCTTT. Translated, it gives CASSENSLWAFF.

The chain combines TRBV5-6 with TRBJ1-4; a weak D match, TRBD1 (6 bases). Trimming removed 2 bases from V and 8 bases from J, with 10 bases in between. The germline V gene encodes CDR1 SGHDT and CDR2 YYEEEE. This CDR3 is built from 13 residues. CDR3 bases: TGTGCCAGCAGCTTACAGGGTGGGGAAAAACTGTTTTTT. Translated: CASSLQGGEKLFF.

This rearrangement joins TRBV2 to TRBJ2-2, with a weak D call TRBD2 (5 bases). Trimming took 5 bases from V and 4 from J, leaving 8 bases between them. CDR3 length equals 13 residues. Germline CDR1 is SNHLY and CDR2 is FYNNEI. The CDR3 coding sequence is TGTGCCAGCAGTCGCGGGCCCACCGGGGAGCTGTTTTTT. This gives the protein CASSRGPTGELFF.

This clone came up once. The CDR3 DNA reads TGTGCCACCTCCGGGACAGGGTACGAGCAGTACTTC. This encodes CATSGTGYEQYF. The chain couples TRBV28 to TRBJ2-7, with 9 positions matching TRBD1. Germline CDR1 and CDR2: MDHEN and SYDVKM. This CDR3 is built from 12 residues. Germline trimming cut 10 bases from V and 4 bases from J; bases unmatched to any gene: 5.

The chain joins TRBV29-1 to TRBJ1-2, with TRBD1 as a possible D gene (5 bases). Germline V gene lookup returns CDR1 SQVTM and CDR2 ANQGSEA. The V end was cut by 4 bases, the J end by 2 bases, with 11 bases between. The CDR3 has 13 amino acids. CDR3 bases: TGCAGCGTTGTGGGGCGATTGAACTATGGCTACACCTTC. Protein sequence: CSVVGRLNYGYTF. The full variable domain, with the rest looked up from reference TRBV29-1 and TRBJ1-2, is SAVISQKPSRDICQRGTSLTIQCQVDSQVTMMFWYRQQPGQSLTLIATANQGSEATYESGFVIDKFPISRPNLTFSTLTVSNMSPEDSSIYLCSVVGRLNYGYTFGSGTRLTVV.

The CDR3: CASSSNGQGDTEAFF. CDR3 sequence (DNA): TGTGCCAGCAGTTCAAATGGACAGGGCGACACTGAAGCTTTCTTT. The chain uses TRBV27 and TRBJ1-1; 8 bases are a match to TRBD1. Germline values: CDR1 MNHEY, CDR2 SMNVEV (reference sequence). The CDR3 is 15 amino acids. Trimming cost V 4 bases and J 3 bases; bases outside gene matches: 7.

J is TRBJ2-2 and V is TRBV27; 11 bases map to TRBD2. CDR3 length: 16 residues. J lost 9 bases, V lost 5 bases, and 11 bases had no gene match. Per the germline V gene, CDR1 is MNHEY and CDR2 is SMNVEV (reference sequence). CDR3: CASSARLAGGHRELFF. Here the CDR3 DNA reads TGTGCCAGCAGTGCCCGCCTAGCGGGGGGACACCGGGAGCTGTTTTTT.

The genes are TRBV9 and TRBJ2-5; 8 positions match TRBD1. V lost 3 bases and J lost 2; bases outside the gene matches: 3. This CDR3 is built from 14 residues. Germline CDR1 reads SGDLS; CDR2 reads YYNGEE. The CDR3 loop reads CASSARTGQETQYF. CDR3 bases: TGTGCCAGCAGCGCAAGGACAGGGCAAGAGACCCAGTACTTC.

V usage is TRBV5-4 and J usage is TRBJ1-4; a possible D gene is TRBD1 (5 bases). V lost 4 bases, J lost 8 bases, and 12 bases lay in between. CDR3 length: 13 residues. Germline V CDR1 and CDR2: SGHNT, YYREEE (reference sequence). In nucleotides, the CDR3 is TGTGCCAGCAGCCCAGGGCCTAGGGAAAAACTGTTTTTT. Its translation: CASSPGPREKLFF.

V usage is TRBV5-6 and J usage is TRBJ1-3; tentative D call: TRBD1 (6 bases). The CDR3 is made up of 14 amino acids. The germline V and J ends were trimmed by 3 bases and 7 bases, with 14 bases remaining between them. Germline assignment: CDR1 SGHDT and CDR2 YYEEEE. The CDR3 reads CASSSDRILNTIYF. The CDR3 DNA is TGTGCCAGCAGCTCTGACAGGATTCTGAACACCATATATTTT.

The chain uses TRBV5-1 and TRBJ1-2, with 8 bases aligning to TRBD1. The CDR3 covers 15 residues. CDR1 SGHRS and CDR2 YFSETQ come from the germline V gene. V shed 4 bases, J shed 12 bases, and the junction held 17 bases outside the gene matches. This CDR3 is CASSTQGQGSWGNTF. CDR3 in DNA: TGCGCCAGCAGCACGCAAGGACAGGGATCTTGGGGCAACACCTTC.

The chain is built from TRBV10-3 and TRBJ2-3; TRBD2 matches at 13 bases. Per germline, CDR1 ENHRY and CDR2 SYGVKD. The V segment lost 3 bases and the J segment 1 base; nucleotides outside the gene matches: 7. This CDR3 comprises 18 residues. The CDR3 DNA reads TGTGCCATCAGTGATACTAGCGGGGGGGCGGCGGGCACAGATACGCAGTATTTT. Amino acid sequence: CAISDTSGGAAGTDTQYF.

This clone has more than one count but fewer than ten. The chain links TRBV6-6 to TRBJ1-5; D gene unclear. This CDR3 has 13 amino acids. CDR1 and CDR2 from the germline V gene are MNHNY and SVGAGI (reference sequence). V lost 7 bases, J lost 4 bases, and 11 bases lay in between. In DNA form, the CDR3 reads TGTGCCAGCATGACTTTCCTTAATCAGCCCCAGCATTTT. Translated, it gives CASMTFLNQPQHF.

The chain recombines TRBV7-6 with TRBJ1-1; no definite D call. This CDR3 spans 12 amino acids. The V gene lost 5 bases and the J gene lost 4 bases, with 8 bases spanning the gap. Per the germline V gene, CDR1 is SGHVS and CDR2 is FNYEAQ. The CDR3 reads CASSPLSTEAFF. CDR3 in DNA: TGTGCCAGCAGCCCATTGTCCACTGAAGCTTTCTTT.

The chain recombines TRBV2 with TRBJ1-1, with 8 positions matching TRBD1. CDR1 and CDR2 (germline): SNHLY, FYNNEI. The CDR3 has 15 amino acids. With V trimmed by 4 bases and J by 1 base, 5 bases remained unmatched. This CDR3 reads CASSAQGAGNTEAFF. The CDR3 region has the DNA TGTGCCAGCAGTGCCCAGGGGGCCGGGAACACTGAAGCTTTCTTT.

V and J are TRBV6-1 and TRBJ2-7; a weak D match, TRBD2 (6 bases). The germline V gene encodes CDR1 MNHNS and CDR2 SASEGT. V was clipped by 4 bases and J by 2 bases, with 18 bases between them. CDR3 length: 16 amino acids. CDR3 in amino acids: CASSVIGRGETYEQYF. The CDR3 nucleotides read TGTGCCAGCAGTGTAATAGGGCGGGGCGAAACCTACGAGCAGTACTTC.

The V and J genes are TRBV5-6 and TRBJ1-2; a possible D gene is TRBD1 (5 bases). Between the trimmed V and J ends, which lost 2 bases and 1 base, there was a span of 9 bases. This CDR3 is built from 14 residues. Per germline, CDR1 SGHDT and CDR2 YYEEEE. Here the CDR3 reads CASSFRQLNYGYTF. DNA for the CDR3: TGTGCCAGCAGCTTCAGACAGCTTAACTATGGCTACACCTTC.

The chain recombines TRBV5-1 with TRBJ2-7, with a weak D call TRBD2 (6 bases). Trimming removed 4 bases at V and 7 bases at J, with 18 bases between. The CDR3 is 14 residues long. The germline gives CDR1 SGHRS, CDR2 YFSETQ. The CDR3 sequence is CASSLGTGVREQYF. The CDR3 nucleotides are TGCGCCAGCAGCCTGGGGACGGGGGTGCGAGAGCAGTACTTC.

As for this clone: Within the sample, other DNA sequences also encode this same CDR3. The chain combines TRBV2 with TRBJ2-7; 8 bases map to TRBD1. CDR3 length equals 12 residues. The ends lost 6 bases at V and 3 bases at J; junction bases unmatched: 1. Germline lookup yields CDR1 SNHLY and CDR2 FYNNEI. The CDR3 sequence: CASSGQGYEQYF. CDR3 nucleotide sequence: TGTGCCAGCAGCGGACAGGGCTACGAGCAGTACTTC.